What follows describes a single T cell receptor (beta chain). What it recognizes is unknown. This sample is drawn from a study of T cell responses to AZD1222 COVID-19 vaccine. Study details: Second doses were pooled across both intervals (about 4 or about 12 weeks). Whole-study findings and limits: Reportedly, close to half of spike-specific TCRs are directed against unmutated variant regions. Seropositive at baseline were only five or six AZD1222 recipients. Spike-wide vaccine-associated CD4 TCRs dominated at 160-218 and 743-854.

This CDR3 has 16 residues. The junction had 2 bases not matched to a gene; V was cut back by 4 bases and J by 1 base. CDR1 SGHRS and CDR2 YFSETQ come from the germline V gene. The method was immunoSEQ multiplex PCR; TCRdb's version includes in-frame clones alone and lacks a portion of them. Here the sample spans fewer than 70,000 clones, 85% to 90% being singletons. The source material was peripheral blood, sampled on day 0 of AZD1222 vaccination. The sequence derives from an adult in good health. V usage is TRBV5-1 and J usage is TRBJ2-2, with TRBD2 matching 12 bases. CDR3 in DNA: TGCGCCAGCAGCGTGGGACTAGCGGGGAACACCGGGGAGCTGTTTTTT. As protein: CASSVGLAGNTGELFF.